The present entry profiles one T cell receptor beta chain with its context. Germline CDR1 LNHDA, CDR2 SQIVND (reference sequence). The CDR3 length is 14 residues. V was pared by 5 bases and J by 5 bases, with 3 bases of the junction left unmatched. Methods used by the authors: Estimates of nucleated cell counts were drawn from the amplification of reference gene primers. Here immunoSEQ multiplex PCR was the method, and the copy in TCRdb shows in-frame clones only, minus some. The DNA gave D and trimming, while V, J and clone size come from that table. This sample has over 200,000 clones, with less than 85% found just once. The sample is drawn from a study of blood T cell repertoires in COVID-19. Study-level background: The United States, Italy and Spain were the sources of the acute and convalescent COVID-19 samples. T cells, B-cell-depleted T cells, or PBMCs supplied cDNA or gDNA.

Recovery meant two consecutive negative NP/OP PCR tests, professional clearance, or resolved symptoms. Sequenced sample: PBMCs or T cells enriched from blood (not recorded which). V usage is TRBV19 and J usage is TRBJ1-5; TRBD1 matches 10 bases. The receptor's source is a man in his fifties or sixties who had recovered from COVID-19. The DNA for the CDR3 is TGTGCCAGTAGTGTGACAGGGGGCCATCAGCCCCAGCATTTT. This gives the protein CASSVTGGHQPQHF.